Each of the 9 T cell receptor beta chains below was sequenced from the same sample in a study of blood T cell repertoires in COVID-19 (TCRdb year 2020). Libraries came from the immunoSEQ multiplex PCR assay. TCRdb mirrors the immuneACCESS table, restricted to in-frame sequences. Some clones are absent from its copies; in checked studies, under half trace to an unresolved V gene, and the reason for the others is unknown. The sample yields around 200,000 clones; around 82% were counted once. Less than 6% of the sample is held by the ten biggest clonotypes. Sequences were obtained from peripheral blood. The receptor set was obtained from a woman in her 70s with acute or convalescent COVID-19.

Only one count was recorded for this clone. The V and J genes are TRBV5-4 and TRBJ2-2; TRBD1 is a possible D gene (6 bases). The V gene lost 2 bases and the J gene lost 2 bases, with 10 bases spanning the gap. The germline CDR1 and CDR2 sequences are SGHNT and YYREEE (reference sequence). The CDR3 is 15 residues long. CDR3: CASSLNRDNTGELFF. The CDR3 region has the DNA TGTGCCAGCAGCTTAAACAGGGACAACACCGGGGAGCTGTTTTTT.

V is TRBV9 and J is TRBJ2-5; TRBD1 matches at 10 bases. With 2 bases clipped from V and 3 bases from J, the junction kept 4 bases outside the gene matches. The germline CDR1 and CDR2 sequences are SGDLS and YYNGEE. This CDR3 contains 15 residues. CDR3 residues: CASSVTGTGEETQYF. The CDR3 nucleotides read TGTGCCAGCAGCGTTACCGGGACAGGGGAAGAGACCCAGTACTTC.

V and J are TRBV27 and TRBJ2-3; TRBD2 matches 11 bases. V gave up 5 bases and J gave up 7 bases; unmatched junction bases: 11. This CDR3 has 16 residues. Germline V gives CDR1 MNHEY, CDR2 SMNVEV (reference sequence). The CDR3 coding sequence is TGTGCCAGCAGTACTTCACTAGCGGGAGCAAGGTATACGCAGTATTTT. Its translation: CASSTSLAGARYTQYF.

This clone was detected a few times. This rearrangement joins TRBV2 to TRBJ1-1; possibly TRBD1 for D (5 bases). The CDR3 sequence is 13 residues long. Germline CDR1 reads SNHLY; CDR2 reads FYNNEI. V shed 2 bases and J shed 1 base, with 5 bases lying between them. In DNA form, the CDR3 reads TGTGCCAGCAGTGAAAGGGGGAACACTGAAGCTTTCTTT. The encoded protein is CASSERGNTEAFF.

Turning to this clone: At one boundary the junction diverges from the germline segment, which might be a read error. The CDR3 protein is CSARDLTDTLF. CDR3 nucleotide sequence: TGCAGTGCTAGAGATCTAACAGACACCCTCTTC. The chain employs TRBV20-1 and TRBJ1-2; D uncertain. The CDR3 is 11 amino acids. Per germline, CDR1 DFQATT and CDR2 SNEGSKA (reference sequence).

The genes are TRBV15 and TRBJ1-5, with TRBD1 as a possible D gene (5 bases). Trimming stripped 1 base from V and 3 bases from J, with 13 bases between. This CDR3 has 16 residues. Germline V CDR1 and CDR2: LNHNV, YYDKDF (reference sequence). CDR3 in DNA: TGTGCCACCAGCAGAGGACAGAATTCTCCCAATCAGCCCCAGCATTTT. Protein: CATSRGQNSPNQPQHF. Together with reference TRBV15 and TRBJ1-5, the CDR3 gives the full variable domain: DAMVIQNPRYQVTQFGKPVTLSCSQTLNHNVMYWYQQKSSQAPKLLFHYYDKDFNNEADTPDNFQSRRPNTSFCFLDIRSPGLGDTAMYLCATSRGQNSPNQPQHFGDGTRLSIL.

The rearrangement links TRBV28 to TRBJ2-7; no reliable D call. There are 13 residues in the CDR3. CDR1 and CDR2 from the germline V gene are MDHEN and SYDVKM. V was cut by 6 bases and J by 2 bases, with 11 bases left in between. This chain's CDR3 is CASSNQATYEQYF. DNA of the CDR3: TGTGCCAGCAGCAACCAGGCTACCTACGAGCAGTACTTC.

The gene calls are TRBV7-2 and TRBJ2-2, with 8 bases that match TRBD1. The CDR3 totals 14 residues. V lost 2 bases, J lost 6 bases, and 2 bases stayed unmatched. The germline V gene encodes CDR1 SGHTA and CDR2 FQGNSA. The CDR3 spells CASSLIQGAGELFF. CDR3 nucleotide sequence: TGTGCCAGCAGCTTAATACAGGGGGCCGGGGAGCTGTTTTTT.

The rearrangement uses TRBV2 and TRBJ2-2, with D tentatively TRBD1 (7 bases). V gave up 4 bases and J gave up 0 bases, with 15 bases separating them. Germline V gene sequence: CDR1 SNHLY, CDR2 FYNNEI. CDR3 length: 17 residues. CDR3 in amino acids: CASSGPRRGPNTGELFF. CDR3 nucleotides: TGTGCCAGCAGTGGCCCTAGGAGGGGGCCGAACACCGGGGAGCTGTTTTTT.